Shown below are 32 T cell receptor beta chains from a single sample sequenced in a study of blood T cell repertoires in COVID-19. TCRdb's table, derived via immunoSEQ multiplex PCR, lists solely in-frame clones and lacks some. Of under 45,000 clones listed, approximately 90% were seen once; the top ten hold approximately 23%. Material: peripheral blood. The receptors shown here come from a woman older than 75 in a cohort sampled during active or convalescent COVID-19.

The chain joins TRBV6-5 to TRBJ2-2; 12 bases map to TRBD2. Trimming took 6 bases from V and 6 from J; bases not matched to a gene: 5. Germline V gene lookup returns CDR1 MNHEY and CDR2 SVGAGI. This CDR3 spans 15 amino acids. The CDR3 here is CASRTTSGRAGELFF. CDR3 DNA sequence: TGTGCCAGCAGGACGACTAGCGGGAGAGCCGGGGAGCTGTTTTTT.

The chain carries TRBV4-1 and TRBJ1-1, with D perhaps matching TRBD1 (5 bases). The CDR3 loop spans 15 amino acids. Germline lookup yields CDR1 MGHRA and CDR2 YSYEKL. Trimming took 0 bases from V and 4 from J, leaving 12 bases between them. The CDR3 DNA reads TGCGCCAGCAGCCAAGATCGGGGGTTCGGCACTGAAGCTTTCTTT. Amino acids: CASSQDRGFGTEAFF.

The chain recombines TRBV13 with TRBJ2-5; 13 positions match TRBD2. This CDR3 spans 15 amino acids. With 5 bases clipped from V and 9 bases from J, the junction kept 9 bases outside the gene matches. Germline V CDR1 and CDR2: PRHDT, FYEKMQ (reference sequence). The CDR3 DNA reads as TGTGCCAGCAGCCTAGCCTCTGGACTAGCGGGGGCCCAGTACTTC. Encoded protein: CASSLASGLAGAQYF.

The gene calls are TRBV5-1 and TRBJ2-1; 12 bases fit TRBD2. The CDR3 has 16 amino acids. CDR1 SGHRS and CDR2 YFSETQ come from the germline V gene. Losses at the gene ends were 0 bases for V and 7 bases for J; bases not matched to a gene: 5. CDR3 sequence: CASSLAVLAGGNEQFF. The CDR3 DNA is TGCGCCAGCAGCTTGGCCGTACTAGCGGGGGGAAATGAGCAGTTCTTC.

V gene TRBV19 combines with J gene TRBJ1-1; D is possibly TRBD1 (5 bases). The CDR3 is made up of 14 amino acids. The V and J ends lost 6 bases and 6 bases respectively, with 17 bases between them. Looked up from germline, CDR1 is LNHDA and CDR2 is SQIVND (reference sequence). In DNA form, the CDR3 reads TGTGCCAGTAGGCAGTTGACGGGGGGAGCTGAAGCTTTCTTT. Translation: CASRQLTGGAEAFF.

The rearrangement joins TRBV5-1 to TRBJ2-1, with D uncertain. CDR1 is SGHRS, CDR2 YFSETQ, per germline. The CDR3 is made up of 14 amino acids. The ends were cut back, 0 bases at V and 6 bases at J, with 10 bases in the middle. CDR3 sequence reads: CASSLGMSGNEQFF. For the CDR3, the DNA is TGCGCCAGCAGCTTGGGAATGTCCGGCAATGAGCAGTTCTTC.

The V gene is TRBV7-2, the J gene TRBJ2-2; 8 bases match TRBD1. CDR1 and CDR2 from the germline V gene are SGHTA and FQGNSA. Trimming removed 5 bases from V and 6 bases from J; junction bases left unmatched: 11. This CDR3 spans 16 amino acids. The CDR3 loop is CASSKSGQGRSGELFF. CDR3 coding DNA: TGTGCCAGCAGCAAGTCCGGACAGGGAAGATCCGGGGAGCTGTTTTTT.

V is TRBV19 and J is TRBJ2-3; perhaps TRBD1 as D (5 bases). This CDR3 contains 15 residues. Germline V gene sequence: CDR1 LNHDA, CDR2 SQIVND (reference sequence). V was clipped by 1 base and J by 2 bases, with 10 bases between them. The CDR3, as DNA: TGTGCCAGTAGTATAGGCAGGGCCTACACAGATACGCAGTATTTT. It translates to CASSIGRAYTDTQYF.

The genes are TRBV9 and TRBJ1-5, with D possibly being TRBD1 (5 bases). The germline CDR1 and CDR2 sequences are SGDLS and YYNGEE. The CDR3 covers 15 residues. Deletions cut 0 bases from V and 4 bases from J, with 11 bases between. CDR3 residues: CASSVGWRGNQPQHF. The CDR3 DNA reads TGTGCCAGCAGCGTAGGATGGCGGGGGAATCAGCCCCAGCATTTT.

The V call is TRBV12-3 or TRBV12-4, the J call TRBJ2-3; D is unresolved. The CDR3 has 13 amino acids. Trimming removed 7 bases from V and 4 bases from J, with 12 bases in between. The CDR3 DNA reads TGTGCCAGCACCCTTGACCTAGCAGATACGCAGTATTTT. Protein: CASTLDLADTQYF.

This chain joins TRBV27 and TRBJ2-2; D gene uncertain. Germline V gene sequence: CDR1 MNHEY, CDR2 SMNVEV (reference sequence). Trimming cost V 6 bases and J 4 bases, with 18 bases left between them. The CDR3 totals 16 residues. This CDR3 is CASRLTPGPGTGELFF. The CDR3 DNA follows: TGTGCCAGCAGGCTCACCCCGGGTCCGGGCACCGGGGAGCTGTTTTTT.

CDR3 amino acids: CATSPRQADTQYF. The CDR3 region has the DNA TGTGCCACCAGCCCGAGACAGGCAGATACGCAGTATTTT. V usage is TRBV15 and J usage is TRBJ2-3, with D possibly being TRBD1 (6 bases). CDR1 and CDR2 from the germline V gene are LNHNV and YYDKDF (reference sequence). Deletions cut 5 bases from V and 4 bases from J, with 10 bases between. This CDR3 is built from 13 residues. Supplemented by reference TRBV15 and TRBJ2-3, the full variable domain reads DAMVIQNPRYQVTQFGKPVTLSCSQTLNHNVMYWYQQKSSQAPKLLFHYYDKDFNNEADTPDNFQSRRPNTSFCFLDIRSPGLGDTAMYLCATSPRQADTQYFGPGTRLTVL.

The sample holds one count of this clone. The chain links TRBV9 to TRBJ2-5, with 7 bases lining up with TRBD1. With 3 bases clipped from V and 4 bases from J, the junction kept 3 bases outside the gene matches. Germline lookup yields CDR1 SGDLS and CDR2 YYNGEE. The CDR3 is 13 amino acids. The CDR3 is CASSEGAGETQYF. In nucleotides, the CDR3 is TGTGCCAGCAGCGAGGGGGCGGGAGAGACCCAGTACTTC. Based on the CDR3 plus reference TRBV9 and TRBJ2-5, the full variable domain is DSGVTQTPKHLITATGQRVTLRCSPRSGDLSVYWYQQSLDQGLQFLIQYYNGEERAKGNILERFSAQQFPDLHSELNLSSLELGDSALYFCASSEGAGETQYFGPGTRLLVL.

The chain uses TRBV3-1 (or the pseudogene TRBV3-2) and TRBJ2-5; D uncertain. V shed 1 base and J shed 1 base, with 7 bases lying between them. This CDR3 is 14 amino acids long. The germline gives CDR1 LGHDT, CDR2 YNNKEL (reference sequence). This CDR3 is CASSQGLLQETQYF. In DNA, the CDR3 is TGTGCCAGCAGCCAAGGGCTCCTCCAAGAGACCCAGTACTTC.

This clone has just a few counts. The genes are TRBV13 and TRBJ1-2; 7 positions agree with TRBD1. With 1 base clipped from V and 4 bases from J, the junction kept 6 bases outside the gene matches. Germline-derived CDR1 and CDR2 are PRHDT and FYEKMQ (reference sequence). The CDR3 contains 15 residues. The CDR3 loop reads CASSLVGTDGYGYTF. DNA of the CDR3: TGTGCCAGCAGCTTAGTAGGGACAGATGGCTATGGCTACACCTTC.

CDR3 sequence (DNA): TGTGCCAGCACTGCCCTTACAGGGTCTCGGCCCCTCCACTTT. Its protein product is CASTALTGSRPLHF. The chain is built from TRBV28 and TRBJ1-6; weak D call: TRBD1 (6 bases). V was cut by 7 bases and J by 13 bases, with 20 bases left in between. CDR3 length: 14 amino acids. Germline V CDR1 and CDR2: MDHEN, SYDVKM.

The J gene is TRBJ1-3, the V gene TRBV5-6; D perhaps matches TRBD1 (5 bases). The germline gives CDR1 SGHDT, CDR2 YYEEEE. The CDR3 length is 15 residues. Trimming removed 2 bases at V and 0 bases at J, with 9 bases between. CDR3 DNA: TGTGCCAGCAGCTTTGACAGACTCTCTGGAAACACCATATATTTT. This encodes CASSFDRLSGNTIYF.

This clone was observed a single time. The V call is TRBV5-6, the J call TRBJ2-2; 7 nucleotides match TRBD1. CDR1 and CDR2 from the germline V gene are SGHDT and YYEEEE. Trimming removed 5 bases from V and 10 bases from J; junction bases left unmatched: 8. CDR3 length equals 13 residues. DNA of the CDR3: TGTGCCAGCAGTCGACAGGGCCGGAAGGAGCTGTTTTTT. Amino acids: CASSRQGRKELFF.

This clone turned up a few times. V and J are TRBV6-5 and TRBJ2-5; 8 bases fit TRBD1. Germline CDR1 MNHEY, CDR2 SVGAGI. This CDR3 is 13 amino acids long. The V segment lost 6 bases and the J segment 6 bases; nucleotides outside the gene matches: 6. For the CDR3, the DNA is TGTGCCAGCAGACCAGGGGGCCGAAAGACCCAGTACTTC. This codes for CASRPGGRKTQYF.

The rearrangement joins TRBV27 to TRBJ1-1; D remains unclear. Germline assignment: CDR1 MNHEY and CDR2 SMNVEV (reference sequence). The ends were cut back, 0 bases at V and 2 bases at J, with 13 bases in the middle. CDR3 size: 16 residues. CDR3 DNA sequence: TGTGCCAGCAGTTTATCGTGGTACGGTTTCAACACTGAAGCTTTCTTT. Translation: CASSLSWYGFNTEAFF.

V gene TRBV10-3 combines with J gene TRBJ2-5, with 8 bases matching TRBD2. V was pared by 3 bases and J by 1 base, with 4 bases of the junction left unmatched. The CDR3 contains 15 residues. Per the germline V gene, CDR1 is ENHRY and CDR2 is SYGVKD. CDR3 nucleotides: TGTGCCATCAGTGAAGGTACTAGCGGCCAAGAGACCCAGTACTTC. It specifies CAISEGTSGQETQYF.

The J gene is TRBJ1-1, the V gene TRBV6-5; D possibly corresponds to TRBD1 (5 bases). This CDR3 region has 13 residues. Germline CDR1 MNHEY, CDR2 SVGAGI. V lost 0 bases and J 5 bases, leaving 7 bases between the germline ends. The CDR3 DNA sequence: TGTGCCAGCAGTTACTCCCAGGGTACTGAAGCTTTCTTT. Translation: CASSYSQGTEAFF.

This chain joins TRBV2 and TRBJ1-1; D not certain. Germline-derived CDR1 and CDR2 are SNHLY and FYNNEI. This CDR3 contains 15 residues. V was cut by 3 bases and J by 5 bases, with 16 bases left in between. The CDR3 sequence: CASSDEVPIRTEAFF. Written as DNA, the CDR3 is TGTGCCAGCAGTGATGAGGTCCCCATTCGTACTGAAGCTTTCTTT.

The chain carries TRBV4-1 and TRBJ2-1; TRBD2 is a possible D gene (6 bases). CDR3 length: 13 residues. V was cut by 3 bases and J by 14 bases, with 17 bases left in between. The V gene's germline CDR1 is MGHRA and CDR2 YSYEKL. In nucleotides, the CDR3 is TGCGCCAGCAGCCATCGTCTAGCGCGGGGAGAGTTCTTC. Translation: CASSHRLARGEFF.

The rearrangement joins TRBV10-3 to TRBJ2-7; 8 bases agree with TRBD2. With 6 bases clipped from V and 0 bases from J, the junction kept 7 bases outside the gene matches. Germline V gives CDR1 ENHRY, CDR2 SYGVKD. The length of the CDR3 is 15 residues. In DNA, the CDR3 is TGTGCCATCAGCGAGGCGGGAGGCGGCTCCTACGAGCAGTACTTC. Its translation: CAISEAGGGSYEQYF.

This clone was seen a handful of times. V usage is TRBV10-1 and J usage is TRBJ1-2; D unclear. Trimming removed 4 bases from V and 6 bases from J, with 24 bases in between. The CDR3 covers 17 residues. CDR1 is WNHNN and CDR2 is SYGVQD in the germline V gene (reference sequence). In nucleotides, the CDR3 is TGCGCCAGCAGTGCCCCCAAATCGTTCGGGTTGTGGAATGGCTACACCTTC. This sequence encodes CASSAPKSFGLWNGYTF.

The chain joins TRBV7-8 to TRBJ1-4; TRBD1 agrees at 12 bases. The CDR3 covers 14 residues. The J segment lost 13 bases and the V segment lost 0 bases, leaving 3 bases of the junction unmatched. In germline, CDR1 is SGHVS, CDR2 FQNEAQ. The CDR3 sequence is CASSLAGQGARLFF. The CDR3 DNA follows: TGTGCCAGCAGCTTAGCGGGACAGGGGGCGAGACTGTTTTTT.

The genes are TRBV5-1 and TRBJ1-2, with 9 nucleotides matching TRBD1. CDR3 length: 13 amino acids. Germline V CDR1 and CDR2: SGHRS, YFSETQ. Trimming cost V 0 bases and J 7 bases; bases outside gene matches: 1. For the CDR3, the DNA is TGCGCCAGCAGCTTGGGGGACAGGGCTGGCTACACCTTC. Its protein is CASSLGDRAGYTF.

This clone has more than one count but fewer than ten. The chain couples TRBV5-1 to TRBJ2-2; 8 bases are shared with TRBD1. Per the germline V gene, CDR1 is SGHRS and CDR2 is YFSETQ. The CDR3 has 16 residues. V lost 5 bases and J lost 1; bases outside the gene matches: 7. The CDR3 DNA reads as TGCGCCAGCAGGTCAGGCGGGACAGGGAACACCGGGGAGCTGTTTTTT. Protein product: CASRSGGTGNTGELFF.

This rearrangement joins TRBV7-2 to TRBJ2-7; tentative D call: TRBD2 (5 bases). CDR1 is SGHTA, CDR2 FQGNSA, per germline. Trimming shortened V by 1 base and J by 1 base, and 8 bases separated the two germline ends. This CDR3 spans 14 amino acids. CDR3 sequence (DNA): TGTGCCAGCAGCTTAGACCCGGGATCCTACGAGCAGTACTTC. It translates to CASSLDPGSYEQYF.

CDR3 residues: CSASPSGSYNEQFF. The CDR3 region has the DNA TGCAGTGCTAGTCCTAGCGGGTCCTACAATGAGCAGTTCTTC. The chain carries TRBV20-1 and TRBJ2-1; 8 nucleotides align to TRBD2. Germline V gene sequence: CDR1 DFQATT, CDR2 SNEGSKA (reference sequence). The CDR3 has 14 residues. The V and J ends lost 3 bases and 1 base, in that order; junction bases with no gene match: 2.

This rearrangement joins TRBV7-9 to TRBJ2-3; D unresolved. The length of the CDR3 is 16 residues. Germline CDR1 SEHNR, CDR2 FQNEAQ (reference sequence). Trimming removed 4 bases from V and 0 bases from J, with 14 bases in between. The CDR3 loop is CASSSERSTSTDTQYF. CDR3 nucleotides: TGTGCCAGCAGCTCGGAGCGATCCACTAGCACAGATACGCAGTATTTT.